This T cell receptor beta chain was documented in a study of blood T cell repertoires in COVID-19. Study-level background: Sources were T cells, B-cell-depleted T cells, or PBMCs; the material itself was cDNA or gDNA.

Participants, 18 to 89 years old, spanned 24 US areas. Two consecutive negative NP/OP PCR tests, clearance, or resolved symptoms defined Cohort 3 recovery. Study processing details: Researchers report that nucleated cell counts were estimated from reference gene primer amplification. Assay used: immunoSEQ multiplex PCR; TCRdb lists only in-frame clones, some missing. The V and J calls and the clone size are those of that table, but D and trimming were determined from the DNA. Altogether 200,000 to 300,000 clones are present, about 89% being singletons, with the ten largest covering around 4%. This CDR3 contains 14 residues. CDR1 LNHDA and CDR2 SQIVND come from the germline V gene (reference sequence). V was pared by 6 bases and J by 3 bases, with 5 bases of the junction left unmatched.

Input material: PBMCs or T cells enriched from blood (not recorded which). The receptor was isolated from a woman in her thirties who had recovered from COVID-19. This chain uses TRBV19 with TRBJ2-7; 10 nucleotides align to TRBD2. CDR3 amino acids: CASSQSGRVYEQYF. CDR3 nucleotides: TGTGCCAGTAGCCAGAGCGGGAGGGTCTACGAGCAGTACTTC.